A single sample is the source of the 21 T cell receptor beta chains below, sequenced in a study of blood T cell repertoires in COVID-19. Generated by immunoSEQ multiplex PCR, the TCRdb table keeps only in-frame clones and is missing some. This sample has approximately 240,000 clones, with 65% to 85% found just once. Sequenced input: peripheral blood. These receptors came from a woman aged 30 to 39 with COVID-19, enrolled during active disease.

V gene TRBV11-3 combines with J gene TRBJ2-5, with 8 bases identical to TRBD1. Losses at the gene ends were 2 bases for V and 3 bases for J; bases not matched to a gene: 8. Germline values: CDR1 SGHNT, CDR2 YENEEA. This CDR3 is 16 amino acids long. The CDR3 loop reads CASSLRGRGLEETQYF. CDR3 coding DNA: TGTGCCAGCAGCTTACGGGGCAGGGGGCTGGAAGAGACCCAGTACTTC.

Points on this clone: This sample also contains other DNA sequences that code for the same CDR3. The chain recombines TRBV12-3 or TRBV12-4 with TRBJ1-5; 8 bases match TRBD1. This CDR3 has 13 amino acids. V trimming: 6 bases; J trimming: 7 bases; junction bases outside the gene matches: 5. CDR3 DNA: TGTGCCAGCAGGGGGACAGGCGACCAGCCCCAGCATTTT. Its protein product is CASRGTGDQPQHF.

This chain connects TRBV4-3 to TRBJ1-2; D uncertain. Germline CDR1 and CDR2: LGHNA and YSLEER. The CDR3 runs to 15 residues. Deletions cut 3 bases from V and 4 bases from J, with 15 bases between. CDR3 sequence reads: CASSQTTVGPYGYTF. CDR3 coding DNA: TGCGCCAGCAGCCAGACCACCGTTGGGCCCTATGGCTACACCTTC.

V gene TRBV19 combines with J gene TRBJ1-2, with TRBD1 matching 9 bases. The CDR3 loop spans 13 amino acids. From germline, CDR1 is LNHDA and CDR2 SQIVND (reference sequence). Unmatched junction bases numbered 3, after V lost 6 bases and J lost 4 bases. DNA of the CDR3: TGTGCCAGTAGGGGACAGGGTCCCTATGGCTACACCTTC. It codes for CASRGQGPYGYTF.

The chain employs TRBV3-1 (or the pseudogene TRBV3-2) and TRBJ2-7; TRBD1 matches at 7 bases. The trim removed 4 bases at V and 10 bases at J, leaving 10 bases unmatched. The CDR3 has 13 amino acids. Germline CDR1 LGHDT, CDR2 YNNKEL (reference sequence). The CDR3 loop is CASSPARGGKQYF. CDR3 sequence (DNA): TGTGCCAGCAGCCCCGCCAGAGGGGGCAAACAGTACTTC.

The chain is built from TRBV24-1 and TRBJ1-6; tentatively, D is TRBD1 (5 bases). The CDR3 length is 17 residues. The germline CDR1 and CDR2 sequences are KGHDR and SFDVKD. V lost 6 bases, J lost 0 bases, and 14 bases lay in between. The CDR3 is CATSTSVRGSYNSPLHF. The CDR3 DNA reads as TGTGCCACCAGTACTAGCGTTAGGGGCTCCTATAATTCACCCCTCCACTTT.

This clone was counted only a few times. The chain joins TRBV2 to TRBJ1-2; 9 nucleotides line up with TRBD1. Trimming removed 4 bases from V and 2 bases from J; junction bases left unmatched: 11. CDR1 is SNHLY, CDR2 FYNNEI, per germline. This CDR3 is built from 17 residues. The CDR3 protein is CASSGGPRTGVNYGYTF. The CDR3 DNA is TGTGCCAGCAGTGGGGGGCCTCGGACAGGGGTCAACTATGGCTACACCTTC.

The CDR3 region is CASSLNTEGADYGYTF. Written as DNA, the CDR3 is TGTGCCAGCAGCTTAAATACCGAGGGGGCTGACTATGGCTACACCTTC. The J gene is TRBJ1-2, the V gene TRBV7-2, with TRBD1 matching 7 bases. Germline V lookup: CDR1 SGHTA, CDR2 FQGNSA. After removal of 2 bases from V and 3 bases from J, the junction contained 9 bases not matched to a gene. The CDR3 is 16 amino acids.

This clone was observed at least ten times. The chain combines TRBV18 with TRBJ2-5; D gene uncertain. V dropped 6 bases and J dropped 5 bases, with 16 bases sitting between them. Germline lookup yields CDR1 KGHSH and CDR2 LQKENI. There are 14 residues in the CDR3. CDR3 region: CASSLTGFRETQYF. The CDR3 DNA sequence: TGTGCCAGCTCTTTGACTGGCTTCCGGGAGACCCAGTACTTC. Full variable domain (rest looked up from reference TRBV18 and TRBJ2-5): NAGVMQNPRHLVRRRGQEARLRCSPMKGHSHVYWYRQLPEEGLKFMVYLQKENIIDESGMPKERFSAEFPKEGPSILRIQQVVRGDSAAYFCASSLTGFRETQYFGPGTRLLVL.

The rearrangement joins TRBV7-9 to TRBJ2-5; D might be TRBD2 (6 bases). The length of the CDR3 is 13 residues. Germline values: CDR1 SEHNR, CDR2 FQNEAQ (reference sequence). V dropped 5 bases and J dropped 1 base, with 8 bases sitting between them. The chain's CDR3 is CASSRGAQETQYF. CDR3 nucleotide sequence: TGTGCCAGCAGCCGCGGGGCCCAAGAGACCCAGTACTTC.

The chain has TRBV7-2 and TRBJ2-3; TRBD2 might be the D (5 bases). CDR1 and CDR2 from the germline V gene are SGHTA and FQGNSA. The V and J ends lost 1 base and 6 bases respectively, with 11 bases between them. CDR3 length equals 14 residues. The CDR3 sequence is CASSLGWERDTQYF. CDR3 DNA sequence: TGTGCCAGCAGCTTAGGGTGGGAGAGGGATACGCAGTATTTT.

The rearrangement uses TRBV7-6 and TRBJ2-3; D is possibly TRBD2 (7 bases). This CDR3 comprises 19 residues. CDR1 is SGHVS and CDR2 is FNYEAQ in the germline V gene. Trimming left V 5 bases short and J 2 bases short, with 26 bases between. The CDR3 here is CASSREISGGRRITDTQYF. The CDR3 DNA follows: TGTGCCAGCAGCCGAGAAATTTCGGGGGGCCGCAGAATCACAGATACGCAGTATTTT.

This clone was counted a few times. This chain uses TRBV5-1 with TRBJ2-1, with D perhaps TRBD2 (5 bases). Germline V gene data show CDR1 as SGHRS and CDR2 as YFSETQ. This CDR3 region has 13 residues. V lost 4 bases to trimming and J lost 14 bases, with 19 bases between them. The DNA of the CDR3 is TGCGCCAGCAGCCCGGATGGAGGCCCCGCCGAGTTCTTC. It yields the protein CASSPDGGPAEFF.

The chain employs TRBV30 and TRBJ2-7; 7 bases fit TRBD1. Germline V gene sequence: CDR1 GTSNPN, CDR2 SVGIG (reference sequence). Unmatched junction bases numbered 5, after V lost 0 bases and J lost 6 bases. This CDR3 spans 13 amino acids. The CDR3 bases are TGTGCCTGGAGTGTAAACAGGGGCATCGAGCAGTACTTC. Translated, it gives CAWSVNRGIEQYF.

This clone was observed a handful of times. This chain joins TRBV9 and TRBJ2-5; weak D call: TRBD2 (6 bases). This CDR3 is 15 amino acids long. V lost 0 bases and J 1 base, leaving 10 bases between the germline ends. Per the germline V gene, CDR1 is SGDLS and CDR2 is YYNGEE. The CDR3 DNA reads TGTGCCAGCAGCGTAGGTAGGAGGGTCCAAGAGACCCAGTACTTC. This gives the protein CASSVGRRVQETQYF.

The chain uses TRBV3-1 (or the pseudogene TRBV3-2) and TRBJ2-5; D gene unclear. Trimming cost V 4 bases and J 4 bases, with 16 bases left between them. Germline loops: CDR1 LGHDT, CDR2 YNNKEL (reference sequence). CDR3 length equals 15 residues. CDR3 region: CASSPLGLSGETQYF. In DNA form, the CDR3 reads TGTGCCAGCAGCCCCCTAGGCCTATCCGGAGAGACCCAGTACTTC.

The chain is built from TRBV9 and TRBJ2-7; tentatively, D is TRBD1 (5 bases). CDR1 is SGDLS and CDR2 is YYNGEE in the germline V gene. The V end was cut by 2 bases, the J end by 2 bases, with 14 bases between. The CDR3 contains 15 residues. CDR3 in amino acids: CASSVLADKTYEQYF. The CDR3 DNA reads as TGTGCCAGCAGCGTCCTCGCGGACAAGACCTACGAGCAGTACTTC.

The chain uses TRBV19 and TRBJ1-2, with D possibly being TRBD1 (5 bases). This CDR3 spans 16 amino acids. V lost 4 bases and J lost 2, with 17 bases in between. The V gene's germline CDR1 is LNHDA and CDR2 SQIVND (reference sequence). The CDR3 DNA sequence: TGTGCCAGTAGTAACCCTCCGGGACTGACGAACTATGGCTACACCTTC. Encoded protein: CASSNPPGLTNYGYTF.

The rearrangement links TRBV30 to TRBJ1-1; 7 positions agree with TRBD1. V was clipped by 3 bases and J by 3 bases; unmatched bases: 7. Germline V CDR1 and CDR2: GTSNPN, SVGIG (reference sequence). The CDR3 length is 14 residues. The CDR3 region has the DNA TGTGCCTGGAGACGTAAGGGGGCGGACACTGAAGCTTTCTTT. This sequence encodes CAWRRKGADTEAFF.

This clone was counted only a few times. The rearrangement joins TRBV6-2 or TRBV6-3 to TRBJ1-5, with TRBD1 as a possible D gene (6 bases). The V end was cut by 5 bases, the J end by 6 bases, with 11 bases between. This CDR3 region has 13 residues. Germline CDR1 and CDR2: MNHEY and SVGEGT. Written as DNA, the CDR3 is TGTGCCAGCAGTACACCAGGGGCTCAGCCCCAGCATTTT. Amino acids: CASSTPGAQPQHF.

This clone has more than one count but fewer than ten. The chain is built from TRBV4-1 and TRBJ2-3, with D possibly TRBD1 on 6 matching bases. V was shortened by 4 bases and J by 3 bases, with 14 bases between the two germline ends. The CDR3 has 15 amino acids. From germline, CDR1 is MGHRA and CDR2 YSYEKL. The CDR3 reads CASSPQGLGTDTQYF. Written as DNA, the CDR3 is TGCGCCAGCAGCCCACAGGGCCTCGGGACAGATACGCAGTATTTT.